This TCR beta chain stems from a study of identical twins (dated by TCRdb to the mid-2010s). For the wider study: To test whether fetal clonotypes persist, the study used deep sequencing on TCR alpha and beta repertoires from monozygotic twins, unrelated adults of various ages, and cord blood. To rule out contamination, the twin experiments were replicated at different times with different library preparation protocols. Summary of the overall study and its limitations: Conclusions relied on cross-sectional statistical analysis, since the same donors could not be followed over many years. Zero-insertion analyses could be partly confounded by invariant T cells such as MAIT and iNKT, although diverse VJ usage argued against such confounding for most clonotypes. In monozygotic twins, recombination models systematically underestimated out-of-frame TCR alpha sharing, but the models matched the sharing seen between unrelated individuals. Compared with coincidental sharing between unrelated individuals, out-of-frame TCR alpha sequences shared between twins showed an excess of sequences with low generation probability. The excess sharing between twins in beta out-of-frame sequences was weaker because fewer shared sequences reduced the signal-to-noise ratio. Abundant cord blood beta clonotypes had fewer insertions, young adult naive repertoires showed a similar but weaker trend, and memory repertoires showed no such trend.

The library was built by means of 5' RACE. The instrument given in TCRdb is Illumina HiSeq 2000. A universal primer binding site was added through template switching, and the final cDNA carried a unique molecular identifier so that TCR cDNA molecules could be counted accurately. First-strand cDNA for TCR alpha and beta chains was synthesized from specific primers in the conserved constant-segment region. Each cDNA library was double barcoded, with a SMART-Mk sample barcode plus Illumina barcodes, to control for contamination. TruSeq adapter sequences, together with Illumina sample barcodes, were added in two successive PCR steps. The TCR alpha and beta cDNA libraries were sequenced on the Illumina HiSeq platform using custom primers. Processing in the source paper ran as follows. Raw reads were processed with MiGEC to extract unique molecular identifiers, and MiXCR was used to determine CDR3 positions. For each individual, recombination models were inferred using an EM algorithm with the repgenHMM and IGoR tools. The analysis of shared clonotypes was done with the tcR package in R, with sharing normalized by the product of cloneset sizes. To study raw recombination without the effects of thymic and clonal selection, out-of-frame nonproductive sequences were analyzed. TCRdb trimmed the raw reads at Q25, called clones with MiXCR and kept productive beta chains. Each CDR3 protein appears once, grouped with its most common genes and DNA. The V and J calls shown here were made by TCRdb, not taken from the authors' results. This sample is represented by 400,000 to 500,000 distinct CDR3 sequences; roughly an eighth of them were singletons. Approximately 1% of the sample is in the top ten clones.

This clonotype was seen at least ten times. The target of this receptor is not known. Base quality data are lacking; no much larger clone is found one base away. Every donor was a healthy Caucasian. Three pairs of female monozygotic twins, all aged roughly 18 to 30 years, made up the twin cohort. CD4+ and CD8+ T cell populations were isolated with positive isolation kits from Invitrogen. Sequences MNHNS (CDR1) and SASEGT (CDR2) are obtained from the germline V gene. V loses 7 bases, J loses 1 base, and the germline ends lie 11 bases apart. The CDR3 starts with the cysteine, ends with the phenylalanine, and has 13 residues. Of all the DNA, just the CDR3 is kept, 39 bases in frame from base 1. This same sample was also taken into another study, of yellow fever vaccine responses in identical twins. Per that second paper: The T cell response to vaccination in identical twins was reported by the authors to appear partly convergent and partly personalized. In the study, vaccine-responding T cell clones were precisely tracked in identical twins.

Material: CD4+ T cells sorted from blood. The sequence was obtained from a woman between 18 and 29 years old in good health. The rearrangement combines TRBV6-1 with TRBJ2-7, with the D gene not confidently named. The CDR3 corresponds to CASTKGLSYEQYF. The bases are TGTGCCAGCACAAAGGGTTTATCCTACGAGCAGTACTTC.